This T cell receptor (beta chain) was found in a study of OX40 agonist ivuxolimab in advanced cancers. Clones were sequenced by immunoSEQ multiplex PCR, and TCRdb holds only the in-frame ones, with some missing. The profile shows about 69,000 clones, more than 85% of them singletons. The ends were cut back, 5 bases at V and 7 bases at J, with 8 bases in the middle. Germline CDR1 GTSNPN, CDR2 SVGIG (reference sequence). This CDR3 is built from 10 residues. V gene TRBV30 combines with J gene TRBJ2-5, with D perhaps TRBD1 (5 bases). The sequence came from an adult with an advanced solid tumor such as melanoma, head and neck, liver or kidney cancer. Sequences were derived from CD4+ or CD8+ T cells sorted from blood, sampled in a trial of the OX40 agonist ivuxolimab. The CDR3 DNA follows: TGTGCCTGGGGCCAGGGGACCCAGTACTTC. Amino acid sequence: CAWGQGTQYF. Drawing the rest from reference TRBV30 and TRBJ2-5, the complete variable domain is SQTIHQWPATLVQPVGSPLSLECTVEGTSNPNLYWYRQAAGRGLQLLFYSVGIGQISSEVPQNLSASRPQDRQFILSSKKLLLSDSGFYLCAWGQGTQYFGPGTRLLVL.